This TCR beta chain was recovered during a study of T-cell reconstitution after alpha-beta-depleted transplantation in children. The library targeted TCRbeta and was prepared with unique molecular identifiers. TCRdb re-called the PCR reads with MiXCR, one entry per CDR3 protein. The sample shows about 580,000 distinct CDR3 sequences, over 25% of them seen only once. General study results and limits: Several hundred rapidly expanded clones from non-depleted graft cells reportedly supplied alpha-beta T cells about two months post-transplant. After one year, T-cell counts and TCRbeta diversity mostly came from new T cells. Surviving recipient cells, namely T cells and thymic progenitors, were the source of high day-60 TCRbeta diversity in some patients.

A remark on this clonotype: Its antigen is as yet unknown.

The source material was PBMCs, sampled before TCRalphabeta/CD19-depleted stem cell transplant. This clonotype was sampled from a boy under two years old with Wiskott-Aldrich syndrome, due to receive a stem cell transplant.

In DNA, the CDR3 is TGCGCCAGCAGCCTCCCCCGGGACTATAAGAATGAGCAGTTCTTC. Translating gives CASSLPRDYKNEQFF. This sequence joins TRBV5-1 and TRBJ2-1; 7 bases line up with TRBD2. Per germline, CDR1 SGHRS and CDR2 YFSETQ. The CDR3 covers 15 residues. V gave up 4 bases and J gave up 7 bases; unmatched junction bases: 11.